Each of the 16 T cell receptor beta chains below was sequenced from the same sample in a study of vaccination effects on CD4 cells after COVID-19. These receptors have no known antigen. Following culture for under 12 days, CD4+ T cells were isolated. Participants completed two doses of the BNT162b2 or mRNA-1273 vaccine. The protocol was immunoSEQ multiplex PCR, while the TCRdb copy is restricted to in-frame clones and leaves out a portion. This sample has approximately 38,000 clones, with about 67% found just once. The source material was CD4+ T cells from PBMCs cultured without peptide, sampled after COVID-19 vaccination. These TCRs come from a human donor who received a COVID-19 vaccine.

V and J are TRBV3-1 (or the pseudogene TRBV3-2) and TRBJ1-5; D might be TRBD1 (5 bases). V lost 0 bases and J 6 bases, leaving 15 bases between the germline ends. The germline V gene has CDR1 LGHDT and CDR2 YNNKEL (reference sequence). This CDR3 has 16 amino acids. The CDR3 is CASSQEIGGRPQPQHF. The CDR3 coding sequence is TGTGCCAGCAGCCAAGAGATTGGGGGGAGACCTCAGCCCCAGCATTTT.

This clone was detected a few times. J is TRBJ1-2 and V is TRBV7-2; TRBD1 might be the D (6 bases). With 5 bases removed from V and 6 bases from J, the gap between germline ends came to 16 bases. This CDR3 is built from 14 residues. CDR1 and CDR2 (germline): SGHTA, FQGNSA. As DNA, the CDR3 is TGTGCCAGCAGCCCACAGGGACTCGCTGATGGCTACACCTTC. Its translation is CASSPQGLADGYTF.

This sequence joins TRBV30 and TRBJ2-2; possible D gene TRBD2, 5 bases. Deletions cut 2 bases from V and 7 bases from J, with 11 bases between. Germline V CDR1 and CDR2: GTSNPN, SVGIG (reference sequence). The CDR3 spans 13 residues. DNA for the CDR3: TGTGCCTGGAGTTCGGGAACGAGCGGGGAGCTGTTTTTT. This sequence encodes CAWSSGTSGELFF.

V is TRBV29-1 and J is TRBJ1-1; D is undetermined. Germline lookup yields CDR1 SQVTM and CDR2 ANQGSEA. The V and J ends lost 4 bases and 1 base respectively, with 7 bases between them. This CDR3 has 12 residues. In nucleotides, the CDR3 is TGCAGCGTTGGGAGGGCGAACACTGAAGCTTTCTTT. Translation: CSVGRANTEAFF. The full variable domain, with the rest looked up from reference TRBV29-1 and TRBJ1-1, is SAVISQKPSRDICQRGTSLTIQCQVDSQVTMMFWYRQQPGQSLTLIATANQGSEATYESGFVIDKFPISRPNLTFSTLTVSNMSPEDSSIYLCSVGRANTEAFFGQGTRLTVV.

The chain employs TRBV5-4 and TRBJ2-5; TRBD1 matches at 7 bases. The CDR3 loop spans 16 amino acids. After removal of 0 bases from V and 5 bases from J, the junction contained 10 bases not matched to a gene. Germline V CDR1 and CDR2: SGHNT, YYREEE (reference sequence). The DNA for the CDR3 is TGTGCCAGCAGCTTGGGGGGGCGACAGGGCCGGGAGACCCAGTACTTC. It yields the protein CASSLGGRQGRETQYF.

The chain couples TRBV6-1 to TRBJ1-1, with TRBD1 as a possible D gene (6 bases). V shed 3 bases and J shed 4 bases, with 9 bases lying between them. The CDR3 covers 13 residues. Germline assignment: CDR1 MNHNS and CDR2 SASEGT. In DNA, the CDR3 is TGTGCCAGCAGTGAGGCACAGGGCACTGAAGCTTTCTTT. Its translation: CASSEAQGTEAFF.

This chain uses TRBV6-2 or TRBV6-3 with TRBJ1-5, with a possible D match to TRBD1 (6 bases). V was cut by 2 bases and J by 1 base, with 9 bases left in between. Per germline, CDR1 MNHEY and CDR2 SVGEGT. The CDR3 totals 15 residues. CDR3 in DNA: TGTGCCAGCAGTTACGCGGGGACAAGCAATCAGCCCCAGCATTTT. It yields the protein CASSYAGTSNQPQHF.

The chain uses TRBV7-6 and TRBJ1-3; unclear D gene. Germline CDR1 reads SGHVS; CDR2 reads FNYEAQ. The V end was cut by 5 bases, the J end by 3 bases, with 8 bases between. The CDR3 spans 13 residues. The CDR3 region has the DNA TGTGCCAGCAGCCAAACTGGTGGAAACACCATATATTTT. As protein: CASSQTGGNTIYF.

V and J are TRBV12-3 or TRBV12-4 and TRBJ1-2; unclear D gene. The CDR3 extends over 13 amino acids. Trimming left V 3 bases short and J 3 bases short, with 8 bases between. The DNA for the CDR3 is TGTGCCAGCAGTTTTGCCCAGGACTATGGCTACACCTTC. It is translated as CASSFAQDYGYTF.

This sequence joins TRBV4-1 and TRBJ1-3, with 9 positions matching TRBD1. The ends lost 0 bases at V and 4 bases at J; junction bases unmatched: 1. Germline CDR1 reads MGHRA; CDR2 reads YSYEKL. The CDR3 is 15 residues long. The CDR3 region is CASSQEGQGGNTIYF. DNA of the CDR3: TGCGCCAGCAGCCAAGAGGGACAGGGAGGAAACACCATATATTTT.

The V call is TRBV6-5, the J call TRBJ1-2; 7 bases agree with TRBD1. There are 13 residues in the CDR3. From germline, CDR1 is MNHEY and CDR2 SVGAGI. V lost 6 bases and J lost 7; bases outside the gene matches: 8. CDR3 nucleotides: TGTGCCAGCAGCAGGGGGGAGTTTAGTGGCTACACCTTC. Amino acids: CASSRGEFSGYTF.

The rearrangement joins TRBV5-1 to TRBJ1-4; D is ambiguous. Trimming pared 4 bases from V and 3 bases from J, leaving 10 bases between. The CDR3 is 14 amino acids. The germline V gene encodes CDR1 SGHRS and CDR2 YFSETQ. CDR3 DNA: TGCGCCAGCAGCCTGTCACACGCTAATGAAAAACTGTTTTTT. It specifies CASSLSHANEKLFF.

The J gene is TRBJ2-1, the V gene TRBV5-1; D is possibly TRBD1 or TRBD2 (5 bases each). Trimming removed 6 bases at V and 5 bases at J, with 15 bases between. The CDR3 runs 14 residues. Per the germline V gene, CDR1 is SGHRS and CDR2 is YFSETQ. Here the CDR3 DNA reads TGCGCCAGCAACCGGGACCCAGAGAACAATGAGCAGTTCTTC. Protein: CASNRDPENNEQFF.

V and J are TRBV6-4 and TRBJ2-5; TRBD2 matches at 10 bases. The CDR3 sequence is 17 residues long. Germline CDR1 is MRHNA and CDR2 is SNTAGT. Losses at the gene ends were 6 bases for V and 0 bases for J; bases not matched to a gene: 10. In DNA form, the CDR3 reads TGTGCCAGCAGGTCCGGGACTAGCGAATGGTACCAAGAGACCCAGTACTTC. As protein: CASRSGTSEWYQETQYF.

The rearrangement joins TRBV6-6 to TRBJ2-5; perhaps TRBD2 as D (5 bases). Trimming removed 7 bases at V and 7 bases at J, with 10 bases between. Per the germline V gene, CDR1 is MNHNY and CDR2 is SVGAGI (reference sequence). The CDR3 sequence is 11 residues long. In DNA form, the CDR3 reads TGTGCCAGCACCTCTGGGAGGACCCAGTACTTC. Protein product: CASTSGRTQYF.

This clone was picked up a small number of times. This chain joins TRBV5-1 and TRBJ2-3; a weak D match, TRBD1 (5 bases). Germline V CDR1 and CDR2: SGHRS, YFSETQ. V dropped 0 bases and J dropped 10 bases, with 12 bases sitting between them. The CDR3 spans 13 residues. CDR3 protein: CASSLGPGNPQYF. CDR3 DNA sequence: TGCGCCAGCAGCTTGGGCCCAGGGAATCCGCAGTATTTT.